This T cell receptor (beta chain) derives from a study of T cell responses to AZD1222 COVID-19 vaccine (dated by TCRdb to the early 2020s). Background for the entire study: AZD1222 recipients with second doses at about 4 weeks or about 12 weeks were pooled, because spike-specific TCR depth and breadth did not differ between schedules. TCR sequencing was performed for roughly 250 trial participants, of whom about 200 were given two doses of AZD1222 and 26 were given two doses of MenACWY control vaccine. Trial participants were enrolled into age subgroups of 18-55, 56-69 and 70-plus years, which contained 148, 28 and 57 TCR-sequenced participants, respectively.

What the authors observed across the whole study: Most participants were white British and females outnumbered males, and the authors suggested that clonal diversity may have been underestimated. The 56-69-year group was small, and its depth increase did not reach significance, likely because of low power. Conclusions about previously exposed vaccinees were limited because only five to seven AZD1222 recipients were SARS-CoV-2 seropositive at baseline. Reportedly, close to half of the unique spike-specific TCRs recognized epitopes lying outside the regions that are mutated in the B.1.351 and B.1.1.7 variants. Spike-specific TCR breadth and depth rose significantly after two AZD1222 doses compared with day 0 and with MenACWY recipients. Vaccine-associated CD4 TCRs spanned the whole spike protein, with dominant responses in regions 160-218 and 743-854. Because no samples from the day 14 peak response were available, repertoires could be characterized only after the peak T cell response.

The CDR3 regions of human TCRbeta chains were analyzed by immunosequencing. For the original study's pipeline: TCRs in the repertoires were compared against a reference library of SARS-CoV-2-specific TCRs that had been generated with the MIRA antigen-specificity platform. Breadth meant the fraction of unique TCRs that were SARS-CoV-2-associated, whereas depth meant the fraction of total T cells that were SARS-CoV-2-associated. Using the MIRA data, each spike-specific TCR was assigned both to the spike region to which the TCR was reactive and to a CD4 or CD8 class. Log10-transformed breadth and depth values were compared by one-way ANOVA with Sidak's multiple comparisons tests. Sourced from immuneACCESS, this table was stored by TCRdb with only in-frame sequences that have V and J called. A share of the clones is absent; for the studies checked, an unresolved V gene accounts for under half, and the remainder has no known explanation. Clonal size and the V and J genes are those of that table, whereas D and trimming came from the DNA. The table for this sample lists roughly 110,000 clones; approximately 90% of them were counted only once. The top ten constitute around 4.5% of the sample.

The time point label for this specimen denotes: baseline before first vaccination. Vaccinee samples came from UK trials COV001 and COV002, including a single-blind randomized controlled phase 2/3 trial of AZD1222 (ChAdOx1 nCoV-19) in healthy adults. For TCRbeta chain sequencing, PBMC samples from trial participants were taken at day 0 and at day 28 after the second dose. Inclusive of the bounding cysteine and phenylalanine, the CDR3 is 17 residues long. This entry keeps only the CDR3 DNA: 51 bases, framed from base 1. At the junction V is shortened by 8 bases and J by 5 bases; bases outside the gene matches: 18. Looking up the germline V gene yields CDR1 KGHSH and CDR2 LQKENI. About this clone: It lacks a known antigen. No base quality information exists; no much larger clone differs at one position.

This clonotype was sampled from an adult in good health. The sequences come from peripheral blood, collected on day 0 of AZD1222 vaccination. The sequence is built from TRBV18 and TRBJ1-2, and 9 junction bases match TRBD1. The CDR3 protein: CASLPGTGGNRGYGYTF. The nucleotides read TGTGCCAGCCTACCGGGCACAGGGGGCAACCGGGGGTATGGCTACACCTTC.